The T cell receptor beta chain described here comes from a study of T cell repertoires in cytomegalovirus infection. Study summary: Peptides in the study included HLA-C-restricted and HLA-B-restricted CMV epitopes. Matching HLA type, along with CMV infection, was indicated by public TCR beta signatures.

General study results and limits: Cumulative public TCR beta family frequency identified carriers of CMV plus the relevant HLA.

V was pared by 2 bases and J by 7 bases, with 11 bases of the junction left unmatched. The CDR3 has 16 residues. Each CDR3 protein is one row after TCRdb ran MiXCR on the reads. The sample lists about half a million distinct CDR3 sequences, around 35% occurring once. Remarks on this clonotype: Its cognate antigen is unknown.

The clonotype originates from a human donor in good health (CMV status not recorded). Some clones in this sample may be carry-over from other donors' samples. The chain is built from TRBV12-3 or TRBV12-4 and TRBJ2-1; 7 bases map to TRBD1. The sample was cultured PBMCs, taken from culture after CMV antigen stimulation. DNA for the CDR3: TGTGCCAGCAGTTTAATGTCAGGGGGTTGGGGGAATGAGCAGTTCTTC. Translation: CASSLMSGGWGNEQFF.